The following is a TCR beta chain sequence with its context. This sample was taken from a study of blood T cell repertoires in COVID-19. About the research overall: Sites across the United States, Italy and Spain contributed samples from acute and convalescent COVID-19.

Repertoires were generated with immunoSEQ multiplex PCR, while TCRdb's copy carries only in-frame clones and drops some. The sample has approximately 170,000 clones, 86% seen once; the top ten hold roughly 8.7%. Trimming at V came to 4 bases and at J to 3 bases, leaving 4 bases not matched to a gene. CDR1 is SGHRS, CDR2 YFSETQ, per germline. The CDR3 is 14 amino acids. This receptor was obtained from a man aged 45 to 65 with active or convalescent COVID-19. The chain is built from TRBV5-1 and TRBJ1-5, with 7 bases aligning to TRBD1. Sequencing was performed on peripheral blood. This CDR3 is CASSPQGVNQPQHF. The CDR3 nucleotides read TGCGCCAGCAGCCCTCAGGGGGTCAATCAGCCCCAGCATTTT. Filled out from reference TRBV5-1 and TRBJ1-5, the complete variable domain reads KAGVTQTPRYLIKTRGQQVTLSCSPISGHRSVSWYQQTPGQGLQFLFEYFSETQRNKGNFPGRFSGRQFSNSRSEMNVSTLELGDSALYLCASSPQGVNQPQHFGDGTRLSIL.